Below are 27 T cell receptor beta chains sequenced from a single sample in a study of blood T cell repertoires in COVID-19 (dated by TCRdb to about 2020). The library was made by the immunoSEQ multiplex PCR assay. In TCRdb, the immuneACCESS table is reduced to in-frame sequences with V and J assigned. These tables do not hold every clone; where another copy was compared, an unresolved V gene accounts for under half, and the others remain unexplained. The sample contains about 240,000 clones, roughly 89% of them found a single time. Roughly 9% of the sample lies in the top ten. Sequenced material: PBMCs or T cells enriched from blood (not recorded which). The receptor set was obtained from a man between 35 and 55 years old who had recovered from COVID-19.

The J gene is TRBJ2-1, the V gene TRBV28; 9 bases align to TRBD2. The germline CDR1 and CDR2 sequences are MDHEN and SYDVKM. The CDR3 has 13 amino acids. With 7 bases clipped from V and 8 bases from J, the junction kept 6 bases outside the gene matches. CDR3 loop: CASISGREHEQFF. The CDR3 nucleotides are TGTGCCAGCATTAGCGGGAGAGAGCATGAGCAGTTCTTC.

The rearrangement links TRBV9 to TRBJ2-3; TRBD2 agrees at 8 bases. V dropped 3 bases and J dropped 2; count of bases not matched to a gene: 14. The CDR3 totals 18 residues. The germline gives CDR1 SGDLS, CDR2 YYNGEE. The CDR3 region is CASSATSKAGAYTDTQYF. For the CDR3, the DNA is TGTGCCAGCAGCGCAACGAGTAAAGCGGGAGCCTACACAGATACGCAGTATTTT. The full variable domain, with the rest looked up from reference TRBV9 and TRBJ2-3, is DSGVTQTPKHLITATGQRVTLRCSPRSGDLSVYWYQQSLDQGLQFLIQYYNGEERAKGNILERFSAQQFPDLHSELNLSSLELGDSALYFCASSATSKAGAYTDTQYFGPGTRLTVL.

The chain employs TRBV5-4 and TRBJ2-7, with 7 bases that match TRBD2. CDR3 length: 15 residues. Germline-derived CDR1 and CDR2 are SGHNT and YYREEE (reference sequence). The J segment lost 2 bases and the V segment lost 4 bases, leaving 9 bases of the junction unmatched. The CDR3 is CASSGEGLLTYEQYF. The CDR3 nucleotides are TGTGCCAGCAGCGGGGAGGGACTCTTAACCTACGAGCAGTACTTC.

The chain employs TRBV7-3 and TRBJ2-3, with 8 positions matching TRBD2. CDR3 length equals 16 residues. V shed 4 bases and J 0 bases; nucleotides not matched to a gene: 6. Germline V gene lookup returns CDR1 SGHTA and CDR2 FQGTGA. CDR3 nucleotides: TGTGCCAGCAGCTCGCTTCGGGGGGGTAGCACAGATACGCAGTATTTT. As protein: CASSSLRGGSTDTQYF.

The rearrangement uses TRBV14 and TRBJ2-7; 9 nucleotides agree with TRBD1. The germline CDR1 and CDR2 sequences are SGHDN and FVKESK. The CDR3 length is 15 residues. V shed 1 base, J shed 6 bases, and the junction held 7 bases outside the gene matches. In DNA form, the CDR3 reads TGTGCCAGCAGCCAAGGAGGACAGGGGTCGATCGAGCAGTACTTC. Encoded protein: CASSQGGQGSIEQYF.

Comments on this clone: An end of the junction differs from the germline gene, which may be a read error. The CDR3, as DNA: TGTGCCAGCACACCCAGGGGGACAGGGGGAGGTGACGTCCTGACTTTC. This translates into CASTPRGTGGGDVLTF. This chain joins TRBV18 and TRBJ2-6; 11 bases align to TRBD1. The CDR3 loop spans 16 amino acids. The germline gives CDR1 KGHSH, CDR2 LQKENI.

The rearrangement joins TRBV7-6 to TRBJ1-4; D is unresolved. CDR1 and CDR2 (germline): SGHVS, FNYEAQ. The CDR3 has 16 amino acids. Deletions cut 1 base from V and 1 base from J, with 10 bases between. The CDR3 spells CASSLGFRGTNEKLFF. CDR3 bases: TGTGCCAGCAGCTTAGGGTTCCGGGGAACTAATGAAAAACTGTTTTTT.

The CDR3 DNA follows: TGTGCCAGCTCACCTCTCCCCACAGGGGACTATGGCTACACCTTC. This gives the protein CASSPLPTGDYGYTF. This chain links TRBV18 with TRBJ1-2; 7 bases are a match to TRBD1. This CDR3 has 15 residues. V shed 3 bases and J 3 bases; nucleotides not matched to a gene: 7. CDR1 is KGHSH, CDR2 LQKENI, per germline.

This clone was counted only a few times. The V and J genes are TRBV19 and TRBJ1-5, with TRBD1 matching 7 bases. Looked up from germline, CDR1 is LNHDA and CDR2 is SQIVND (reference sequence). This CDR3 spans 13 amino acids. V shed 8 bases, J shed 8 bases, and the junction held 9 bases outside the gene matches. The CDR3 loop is CASVQGIRKPQHF. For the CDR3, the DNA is TGTGCCAGTGTACAGGGGATAAGGAAGCCCCAGCATTTT.

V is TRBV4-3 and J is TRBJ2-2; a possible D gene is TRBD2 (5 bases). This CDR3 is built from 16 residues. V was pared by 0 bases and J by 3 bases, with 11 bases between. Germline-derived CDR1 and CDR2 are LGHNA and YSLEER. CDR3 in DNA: TGCGCCAGCAGCCAAGAGGCCGGGCGGGACACCGGGGAGCTGTTTTTT. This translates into CASSQEAGRDTGELFF.

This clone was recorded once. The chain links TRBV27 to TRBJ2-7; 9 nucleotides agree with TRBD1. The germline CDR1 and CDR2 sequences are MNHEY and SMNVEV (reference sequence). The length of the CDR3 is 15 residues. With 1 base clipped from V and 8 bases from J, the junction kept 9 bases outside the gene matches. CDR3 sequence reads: CASSLLGQGGRQQYF. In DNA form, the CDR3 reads TGTGCCAGCAGTTTATTGGGACAGGGTGGGAGGCAGCAGTACTTC.

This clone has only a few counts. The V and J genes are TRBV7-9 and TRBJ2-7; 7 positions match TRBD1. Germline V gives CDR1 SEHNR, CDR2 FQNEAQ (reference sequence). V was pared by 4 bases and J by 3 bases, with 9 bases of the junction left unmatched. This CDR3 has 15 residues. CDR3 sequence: CASSSVPGQFYEQYF. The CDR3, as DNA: TGTGCCAGCAGCTCCGTCCCGGGACAGTTCTACGAGCAGTACTTC.

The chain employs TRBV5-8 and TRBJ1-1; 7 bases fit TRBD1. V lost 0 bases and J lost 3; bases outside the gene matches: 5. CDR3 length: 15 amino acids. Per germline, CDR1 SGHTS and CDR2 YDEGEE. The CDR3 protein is CASSLEGARDTEAFF. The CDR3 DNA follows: TGTGCCAGCAGCTTGGAGGGGGCCAGAGACACTGAAGCTTTCTTT.

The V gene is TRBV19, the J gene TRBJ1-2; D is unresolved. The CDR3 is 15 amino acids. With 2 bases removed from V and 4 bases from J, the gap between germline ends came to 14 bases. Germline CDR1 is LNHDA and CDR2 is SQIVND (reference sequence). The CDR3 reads CASSIKAESGYGYTF. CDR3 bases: TGTGCCAGTAGTATAAAGGCCGAAAGCGGCTATGGCTACACCTTC.

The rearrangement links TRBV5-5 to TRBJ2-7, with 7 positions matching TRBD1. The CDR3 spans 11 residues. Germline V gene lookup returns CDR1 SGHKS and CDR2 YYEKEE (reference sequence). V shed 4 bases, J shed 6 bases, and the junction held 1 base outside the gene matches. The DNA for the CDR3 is TGTGCCAGCAGCGGACAGGTCGAGCAGTACTTC. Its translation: CASSGQVEQYF.

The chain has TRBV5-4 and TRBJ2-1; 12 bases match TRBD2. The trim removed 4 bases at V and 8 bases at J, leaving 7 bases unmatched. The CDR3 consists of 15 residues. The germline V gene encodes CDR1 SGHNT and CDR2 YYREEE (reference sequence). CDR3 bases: TGTGCCAGCAGCCCGACTAGCGGGAGAATCCATGAGCAGTTCTTC. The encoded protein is CASSPTSGRIHEQFF.

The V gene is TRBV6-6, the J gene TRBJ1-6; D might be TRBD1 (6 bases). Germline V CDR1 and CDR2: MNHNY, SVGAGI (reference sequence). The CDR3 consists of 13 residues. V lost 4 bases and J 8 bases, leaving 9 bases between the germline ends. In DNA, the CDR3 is TGTGCCAGCAGTTCAGGGGCCTATTCACCCCTCCACTTT. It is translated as CASSSGAYSPLHF.

The CDR3 spells CASSLTRETQYF. Written as DNA, the CDR3 is TGTGCCAGCAGCTTAACACGAGAGACCCAGTACTTC. The V call is TRBV11-2, the J call TRBJ2-5; D is undetermined. V was clipped by 2 bases and J by 4 bases, with 5 bases between them. Germline lookup yields CDR1 SGHAT and CDR2 FQNNGV. The CDR3 loop spans 12 amino acids. The full variable domain, in which reference TRBV11-2 and TRBJ2-5 provide the parts outside the CDR3, is EAGVAQSPRYKIIEKRQSVAFWCNPISGHATLYWYQQILGQGPKLLIQFQNNGVVDDSQLPKDRFSAERLKGVDSTLKIQPAKLEDSAVYLCASSLTRETQYFGPGTRLLVL.

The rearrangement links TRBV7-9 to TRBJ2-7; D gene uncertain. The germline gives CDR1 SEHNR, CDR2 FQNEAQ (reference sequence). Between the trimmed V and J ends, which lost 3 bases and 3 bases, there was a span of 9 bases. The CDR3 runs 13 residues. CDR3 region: CASSFDEDYEQYF. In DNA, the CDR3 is TGTGCCAGCAGCTTTGATGAGGACTACGAGCAGTACTTC.

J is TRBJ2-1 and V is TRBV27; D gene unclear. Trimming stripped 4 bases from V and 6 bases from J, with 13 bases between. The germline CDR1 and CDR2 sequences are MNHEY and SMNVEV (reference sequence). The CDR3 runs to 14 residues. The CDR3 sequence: CASSSSLLANEQFF. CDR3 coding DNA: TGTGCCAGCAGTTCGTCCTTATTAGCCAATGAGCAGTTCTTC.

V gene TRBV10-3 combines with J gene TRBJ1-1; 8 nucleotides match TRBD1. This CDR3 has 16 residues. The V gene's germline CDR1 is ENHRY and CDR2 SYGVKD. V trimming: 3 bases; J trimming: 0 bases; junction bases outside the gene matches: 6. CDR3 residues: CAISDQGQGLNTEAFF. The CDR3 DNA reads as TGTGCCATCAGTGACCAAGGACAGGGACTGAACACTGAAGCTTTCTTT.

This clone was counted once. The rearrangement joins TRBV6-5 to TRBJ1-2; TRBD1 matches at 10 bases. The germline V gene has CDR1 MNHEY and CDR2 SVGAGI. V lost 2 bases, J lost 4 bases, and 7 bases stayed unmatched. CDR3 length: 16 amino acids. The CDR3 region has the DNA TGTGCCAGCAGTTACCAAGACAGGGGGCGGATCTATGGCTACACCTTC. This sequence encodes CASSYQDRGRIYGYTF.

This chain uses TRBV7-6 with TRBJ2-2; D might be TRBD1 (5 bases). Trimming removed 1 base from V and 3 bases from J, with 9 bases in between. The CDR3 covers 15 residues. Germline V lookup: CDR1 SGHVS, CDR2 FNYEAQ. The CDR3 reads CASSLEGSYTGELFF. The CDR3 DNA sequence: TGTGCCAGCAGCTTAGAGGGGTCCTACACCGGGGAGCTGTTTTTT.

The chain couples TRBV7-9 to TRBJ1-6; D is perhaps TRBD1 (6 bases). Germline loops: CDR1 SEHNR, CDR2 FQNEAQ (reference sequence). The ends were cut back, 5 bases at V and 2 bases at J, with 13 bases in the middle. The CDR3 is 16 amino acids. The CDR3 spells CASSLTGGAYNSPLHF. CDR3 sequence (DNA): TGTGCCAGCAGCCTGACAGGTGGAGCCTATAATTCACCCCTCCACTTT.

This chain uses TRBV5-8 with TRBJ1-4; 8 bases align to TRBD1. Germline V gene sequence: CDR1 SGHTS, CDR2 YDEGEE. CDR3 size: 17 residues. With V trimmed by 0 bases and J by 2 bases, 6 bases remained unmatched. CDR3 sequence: CASSLGQGRGTNEKLFF. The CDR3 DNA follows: TGTGCCAGCAGCTTGGGACAGGGGCGTGGGACTAATGAAAAACTGTTTTTT.

The CDR3 reads CASSYLTVGTSGRAYEQYF. DNA of the CDR3: TGTGCCAGCAGTTACTTAACCGTGGGGACTAGCGGGAGGGCCTACGAGCAGTACTTC. The genes are TRBV28 and TRBJ2-7, with 16 bases identical to TRBD2. J was trimmed by 2 bases and V by 4 bases; bases with no gene match: 11. In germline, CDR1 is MDHEN, CDR2 SYDVKM. The CDR3 runs 19 residues.

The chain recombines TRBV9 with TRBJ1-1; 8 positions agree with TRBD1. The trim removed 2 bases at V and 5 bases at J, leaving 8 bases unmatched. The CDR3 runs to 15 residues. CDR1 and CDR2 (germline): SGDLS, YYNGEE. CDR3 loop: CASSVSGGGVTEAFF. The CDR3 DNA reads TGTGCCAGCAGCGTGTCAGGGGGCGGCGTAACTGAAGCTTTCTTT. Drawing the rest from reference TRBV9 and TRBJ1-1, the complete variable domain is DSGVTQTPKHLITATGQRVTLRCSPRSGDLSVYWYQQSLDQGLQFLIQYYNGEERAKGNILERFSAQQFPDLHSELNLSSLELGDSALYFCASSVSGGGVTEAFFGQGTRLTVV.